This is a list of T cell receptor beta chains from one sample in a study of T cell repertoires in cytomegalovirus infection. Each CDR3 protein is one row after TCRdb ran MiXCR on the reads. The table has roughly 700,000 distinct CDR3 sequences, around 32% seen once. No antigen is known for these receptors. The source material was cultured PBMCs, sampled from culture after CMV antigen stimulation. The receptor set was obtained from a human donor in good health (CMV status not recorded). Some clones in this sample may be carry-over from other donors' samples. The CDR3 runs from the conserved cysteine through the conserved F or W. The order of the fields is V gene, D gene, J gene, clone size, CDR3 protein, CDR3 DNA. D genes are given only for firm matches. Rows give clone size only sometimes, using once, few, many, or a class for an expanded clone.

TRBV7-2	NA	TRBJ2-5	NA	CASSPTVQETQYF	TGTGCCAGCAGCCCTACCGTACAAGAGACCCAGTACTTC
TRBV5-1	NA	TRBJ1-1	NA	CASSGGTDILNTEAFF	TGCGCCAGCAGCGGGGGGACGGACATCCTGAACACTGAAGCTTTCTTT
TRBV29-1	NA	TRBJ2-3	NA	CSVRRDDTQYF	TGCAGCGTCCGCCGGGATGATACGCAGTATTTT
TRBV5-1	NA	TRBJ2-1	few	CASSLRQLHLSFF	TGCGCCAGCAGCTTGAGACAGCTACACCTCAGCTTCTTC
TRBV28	NA	TRBJ2-5	NA	CASSSNTESGEETQYF	TGTGCCAGCAGTTCCAACACGGAATCAGGGGAAGAGACCCAGTACTTC
TRBV28	NA	TRBJ2-7	NA	CASSRRIQVGEQYF	TGTGCCAGCAGCCGCAGGATTCAGGTGGGAGAGCAGTACTTC
TRBV7-2	TRBD2	TRBJ2-3	NA	CASSFLSGRAQYF	TGTGCCAGCAGCTTTCTAAGCGGGAGGGCCCAGTATTTT
TRBV7-9	NA	TRBJ2-3	NA	CASSTHPRLADTQYF	TGTGCCAGCAGCACCCACCCTCGGTTGGCAGATACGCAGTATTTT
TRBV12-3/TRBV12-4	TRBD1	TRBJ1-1	NA	CASSPGTGREAFF	TGTGCCAGCAGTCCCGGGACAGGGCGCGAAGCTTTCTTT
TRBV6-1	NA	TRBJ1-4	NA	CASSEILGKLFF	TGTGCCAGCAGTGAAATCTTGGGAAAACTGTTTTTT
TRBV28	NA	TRBJ1-3	NA	CASSLVGGWPRNTIYF	TGTGCCAGCAGTTTGGTCGGGGGCTGGCCTAGAAACACCATATATTTT
TRBV20-1	TRBD2	TRBJ2-3	few	CSARDLAEGTDTQYF	TGCAGTGCTAGAGATCTAGCGGAGGGCACAGATACGCAGTATTTT
TRBV20-1	NA	TRBJ1-1	NA	CSAPGRSTEAFF	TGCAGTGCCCCTGGGCGCAGCACTGAAGCTTTCTTT
TRBV6-2/TRBV6-3	NA	TRBJ1-5	few	CASRRTASGPQHF	TGTGCCAGCAGGCGGACGGCGTCCGGACCCCAGCATTTT
TRBV7-8	NA	TRBJ2-2	few	CASSSLPPWQEATGELFF	TGTGCCAGCAGCTCCCTCCCCCCGTGGCAGGAAGCCACCGGGGAGCTGTTTTTT
TRBV23-1	NA	TRBJ1-1	NA	CASTSTSPGPEAFF	TGCGCCAGCACTTCGACGTCCCCAGGCCCTGAAGCTTTCTTT
TRBV7-2	NA	TRBJ1-1	NA	CASSLDQKNTEAFF	TGTGCCAGCAGCTTAGATCAGAAGAACACTGAAGCTTTCTTT
TRBV6-5	NA	TRBJ2-3	NA	CASSYRGLTDTQYF	TGTGCCAGCAGTTACCGGGGCCTAACAGATACGCAGTATTTT
TRBV5-4	NA	TRBJ2-3	NA	CASSWAFGPDLRTQYF	TGTGCCAGCAGCTGGGCGTTTGGACCAGATCTTAGGACGCAGTATTTT
TRBV28	NA	TRBJ1-1	NA	CASSFPKGTRTEAFF	TGTGCCAGCAGTTTCCCGAAGGGGACCAGGACTGAAGCTTTCTTT
TRBV19	TRBD2	TRBJ2-1	NA	CASSRLGGDYNEQFF	TGTGCCAGTAGTAGACTGGGAGGGGACTACAATGAGCAGTTCTTC
TRBV5-1	NA	TRBJ2-5	NA	CASYPGDGQETQYF	TGCGCCAGTTACCCGGGGGACGGTCAAGAGACCCAGTACTTC
TRBV11-2	NA	TRBJ2-5	few	CASSSQVTQYF	TGTGCCAGCAGCTCCCAAGTAACCCAGTACTTC
TRBV7-8	NA	TRBJ2-7	few	CASSLRRLPREQYF	TGTGCCAGCAGCTTACGTCGCCTTCCTCGGGAGCAGTACTTC
TRBV5-4	NA	TRBJ2-1	NA	CASSSADRGPNEQFF	TGTGCCAGCAGCTCCGCGGATAGGGGACCAAATGAGCAGTTCTTC
TRBV6-1	NA	TRBJ2-7	few	CASSHQPTTRPYEQYF	TGTGCCAGCAGTCACCAACCCACTACAAGACCCTACGAGCAGTACTTC
TRBV7-2	NA	TRBJ2-1	many	CASSYRAPGTYNEQFF	TGTGCCAGCAGCTATAGGGCACCTGGGACCTACAATGAGCAGTTCTTC
TRBV29-1	TRBD2	TRBJ2-3	NA	CSAIAGDSYRQYF	TGCAGCGCAATAGCGGGGGACAGCTACCGGCAGTATTTT
TRBV19	NA	TRBJ1-3	few	CASSPQVSGNTIYF	TGTGCCAGTAGTCCTCAGGTCTCTGGAAACACCATATATTTT
TRBV24-1	NA	TRBJ2-3	NA	CATSDFGEDTQYF	TGTGCCACCAGTGATTTTGGGGAAGATACGCAGTATTTT
TRBV7-2	NA	TRBJ2-5	many	CASSLAMGGLVSF	TGTGCCAGCAGCTTAGCAATGGGGGGGCTAGTCAGCTTC
TRBV5-6	NA	TRBJ1-4	few	CASSLWRGASGANEKLFF	TGTGCCAGCAGCTTGTGGAGGGGCGCCAGTGGGGCTAATGAAAAACTGTTTTTT
TRBV7-9	TRBD2	TRBJ2-5	few	CASSFPQRGLLQETQYF	TGTGCCAGCAGCTTCCCCCAGCGGGGACTGCTACAAGAGACCCAGTACTTC
TRBV28	NA	TRBJ2-4	NA	CASSARGAKNIQYF	TGTGCCAGCAGTGCCCGGGGGGCCAAAAACATTCAGTACTTC
TRBV7-9	TRBD1	TRBJ2-1	NA	CASSSNIGDRGLYNEQFF	TGTGCCAGCAGCTCCAATATTGGAGACAGGGGGCTGTACAATGAGCAGTTCTTC
TRBV7-6	NA	TRBJ2-7	many	CASSFGTGDSYEQYF	TGTGCCAGCAGCTTCGGGACGGGCGACTCCTACGAGCAGTACTTC
TRBV4-1	NA	TRBJ1-1	NA	CASSHGGRTEAFF	TGCGCCAGCAGCCACGGGGGCCGAACTGAAGCTTTCTTT
TRBV12-3/TRBV12-4	TRBD2	TRBJ2-5	NA	CASRPGEGRGGIVQETQYF	TGTGCCAGCCGGCCCGGGGAGGGGCGGGGTGGAATCGTACAAGAGACCCAGTACTTC
TRBV7-2	NA	TRBJ2-7	many	CASSSQSGHMSYEQYF	TGTGCCAGCAGCTCCCAGTCAGGACATATGTCCTACGAGCAGTACTTC
TRBV19	TRBD1	TRBJ2-3	NA	CASGPLTGVADTQYF	TGTGCCAGTGGCCCGTTAACAGGGGTTGCAGATACGCAGTATTTT
TRBV7-9	TRBD1	TRBJ1-2	NA	CASSLDRVPGYTF	TGTGCCAGCAGCTTGGACAGGGTCCCTGGCTACACCTTC
TRBV7-2	TRBD1	TRBJ2-1	NA	CASSRVGQAYNEQFF	TGTGCCAGCAGCCGCGTCGGACAGGCCTACAATGAGCAGTTCTTC
TRBV7-2	NA	TRBJ2-3	NA	CATGGGGGASDTQYF	TGTGCCACCGGGGGTGGGGGGGGGGCATCAGATACGCAGTATTTT
TRBV7-8	NA	TRBJ1-2	many	CASSLDGHYGYTF	TGTGCCAGCAGCTTAGACGGCCACTATGGCTACACCTTC